This T cell receptor (beta chain) was observed in a study of cytotoxic CD8 clonotypes in ibrutinib-treated CLL. Study overall: Responses comprised around 24 partial and 2 complete; at median around 6 years, about 14 remained remitted and about 12 progressed. A mean of around 260,000 productive templates and approximately 100,000 productive rearrangements was obtained per sample.

Profiling relied on immunoSEQ multiplex PCR, and the TCRdb table lists in-frame clones only, not all of them. The sample carries approximately 92,000 clones, 77% recorded once. The CDR3 runs to 21 residues. Trimming left V 3 bases short and J 0 bases short, with 27 bases between. Germline CDR1 is KGHSH and CDR2 is LQKENI. Concerning this clone itself: Its antigen remains unknown.

Points from the study as a whole: Under therapy, public clonotypes either contracted or stayed stable, and they were uncommon. A difference in sampling times existed between sustained-remission and progressing patients.

The sequenced sample was PBMCs, obtained after 24 months of ibrutinib treatment. This chain joins TRBV18 and TRBJ2-1; possibly TRBD2 for D (6 bases). The receptor was derived from a human donor with chronic lymphocytic leukemia. The CDR3 loop is CASSPSGASAKKKGSYNEQFF. CDR3 bases: TGTGCCAGCTCACCGTCCGGGGCTAGCGCAAAAAAAAAGGGCTCCTACAATGAGCAGTTCTTC.